This T cell receptor beta chain is from a study of OX40 agonist ivuxolimab in advanced cancers. Overall study context: Across the patients, intravenous ivuxolimab was delivered every 2 weeks at 0.01 to 10 mg/kg. The dose-escalation group included hepatocellular carcinoma, melanoma, renal cell carcinoma and head and neck cancer. A history of anti-PD-1, anti-PD-L1 or anti-CTLA-4 therapy was acceptable, and 30% to 45% had some.

Using immunoSEQ multiplex PCR, the repertoire was profiled, and TCRdb retains in-frame clones only, with some absent. Here the sample spans roughly 80,000 clones, 70% to 90% being singletons. With 3 bases clipped from V and 2 bases from J, the junction kept 7 bases outside the gene matches. Germline V gene sequence: CDR1 SQVTM, CDR2 ANQGSEA. This CDR3 has 15 residues. The sample was CD4+ or CD8+ T cells sorted from blood, taken in a trial of the OX40 agonist ivuxolimab. The chain recombines TRBV29-1 with TRBJ2-3, with 8 bases that match TRBD1. The sequence came from an adult with an advanced solid tumor such as melanoma, head and neck, liver or kidney cancer. The CDR3 nucleotides are TGCAGCGTTGATAGGACAGGGACACACACAGATACGCAGTATTTT. This gives the protein CSVDRTGTHTDTQYF.